This T cell receptor (beta chain) emerged from a study of blood T cell repertoires in COVID-19. The wider study: The cDNA or gDNA used as material had been derived from T cells, B-cell-depleted T cells, or PBMCs.

V was cut by 3 bases and J by 0 bases, with 9 bases left in between. The CDR3 runs to 14 residues. The germline V gene has CDR1 SGHRS and CDR2 YFSETQ. TCRdb's copy holds only in-frame clones and misses some; the assay was immunoSEQ multiplex PCR. The sample contains over 150,000 clones, 85% to 95% of which appear only once. Specimen: peripheral blood. The gene calls are TRBV5-1 and TRBJ1-2, with D maybe TRBD1 (6 bases). This TCR was recovered from a young man with COVID-19, enrolled during active disease. CDR3 DNA: TGCGCCAGCAGCTGGGACACTTCTAACTATGGCTACACCTTC. Translation: CASSWDTSNYGYTF.